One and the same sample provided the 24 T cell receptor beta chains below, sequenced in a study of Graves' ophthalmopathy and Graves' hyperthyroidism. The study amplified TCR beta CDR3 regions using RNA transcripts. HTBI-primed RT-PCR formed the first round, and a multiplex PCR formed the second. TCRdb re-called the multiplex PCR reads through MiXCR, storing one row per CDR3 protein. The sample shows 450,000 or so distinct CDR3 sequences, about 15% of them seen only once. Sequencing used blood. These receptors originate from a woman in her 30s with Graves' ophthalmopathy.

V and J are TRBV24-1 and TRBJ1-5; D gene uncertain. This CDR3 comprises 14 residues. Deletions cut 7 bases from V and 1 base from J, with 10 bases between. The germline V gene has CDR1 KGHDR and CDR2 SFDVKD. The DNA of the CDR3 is TGTGCCACCAGCACAAGATACAGCAATCAGCCCCAGCATTTT. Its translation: CATSTRYSNQPQHF.

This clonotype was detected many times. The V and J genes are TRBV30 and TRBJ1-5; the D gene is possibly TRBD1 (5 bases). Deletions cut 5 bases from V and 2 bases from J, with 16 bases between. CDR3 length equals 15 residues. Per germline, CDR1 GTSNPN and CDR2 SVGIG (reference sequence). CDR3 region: CAWSGGELGNQPQHF. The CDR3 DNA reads TGTGCCTGGTCTGGAGGGGAGTTGGGCAATCAGCCCCAGCATTTT.

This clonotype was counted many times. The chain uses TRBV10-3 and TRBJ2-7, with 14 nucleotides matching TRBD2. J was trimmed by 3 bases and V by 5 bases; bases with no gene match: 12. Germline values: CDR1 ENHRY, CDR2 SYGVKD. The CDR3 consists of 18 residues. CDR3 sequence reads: CAISLTSGRALGNYEQYF. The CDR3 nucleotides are TGTGCCATCAGTTTGACTAGCGGGAGGGCCCTCGGCAACTACGAGCAGTACTTC.

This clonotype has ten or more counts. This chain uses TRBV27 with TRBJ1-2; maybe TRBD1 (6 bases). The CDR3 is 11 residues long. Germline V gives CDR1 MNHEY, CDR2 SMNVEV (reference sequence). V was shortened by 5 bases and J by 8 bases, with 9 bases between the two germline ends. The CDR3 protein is CASSGQGGYTF. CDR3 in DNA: TGTGCCAGCAGTGGGCAGGGGGGCTACACCTTC.

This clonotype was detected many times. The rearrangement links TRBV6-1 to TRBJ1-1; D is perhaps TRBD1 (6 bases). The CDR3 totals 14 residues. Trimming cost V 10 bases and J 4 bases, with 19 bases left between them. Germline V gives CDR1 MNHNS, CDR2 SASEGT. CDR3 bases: TGTGCCACCTCCCGGGGGGGCGTAGGCACTGAAGCTTTCTTT. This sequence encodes CATSRGGVGTEAFF.

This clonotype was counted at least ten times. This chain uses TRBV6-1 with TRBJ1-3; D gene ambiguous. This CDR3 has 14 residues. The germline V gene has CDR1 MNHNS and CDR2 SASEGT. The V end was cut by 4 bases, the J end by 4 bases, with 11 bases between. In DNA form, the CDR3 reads TGTGCCAGCAGTGCGAGTACGGGGGGAAACACCATATATTTT. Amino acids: CASSASTGGNTIYF.

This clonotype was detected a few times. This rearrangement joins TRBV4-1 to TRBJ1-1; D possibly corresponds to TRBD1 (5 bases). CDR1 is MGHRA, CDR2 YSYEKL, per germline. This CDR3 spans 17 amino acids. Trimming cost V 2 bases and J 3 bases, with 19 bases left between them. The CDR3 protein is CASSQSTLDRLYTEAFF. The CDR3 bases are TGCGCCAGCAGCCAATCCACCCTCGACAGACTTTACACTGAAGCTTTCTTT.

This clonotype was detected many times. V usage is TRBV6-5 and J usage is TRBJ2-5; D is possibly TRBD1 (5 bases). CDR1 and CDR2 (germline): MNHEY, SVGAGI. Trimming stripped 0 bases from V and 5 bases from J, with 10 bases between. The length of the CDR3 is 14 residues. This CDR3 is CASSYSSRVETQYF. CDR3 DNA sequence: TGTGCCAGCAGTTACTCGTCCAGGGTGGAGACCCAGTACTTC.

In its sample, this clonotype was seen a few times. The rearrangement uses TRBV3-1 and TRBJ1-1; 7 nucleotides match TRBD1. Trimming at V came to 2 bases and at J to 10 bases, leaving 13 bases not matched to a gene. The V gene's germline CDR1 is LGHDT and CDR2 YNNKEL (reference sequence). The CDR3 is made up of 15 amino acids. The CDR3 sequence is CASSQKVGTVVGAFF. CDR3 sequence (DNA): TGTGCCAGCAGCCAAAAAGTCGGGACAGTAGTGGGAGCTTTCTTT.

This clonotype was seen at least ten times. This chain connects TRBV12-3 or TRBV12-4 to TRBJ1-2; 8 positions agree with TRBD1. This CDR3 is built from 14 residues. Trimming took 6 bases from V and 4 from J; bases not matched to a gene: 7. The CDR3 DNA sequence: TGTGCCAGCAGAGATCAGGGGGCTGGCTATGGCTACACCTTC. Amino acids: CASRDQGAGYGYTF.

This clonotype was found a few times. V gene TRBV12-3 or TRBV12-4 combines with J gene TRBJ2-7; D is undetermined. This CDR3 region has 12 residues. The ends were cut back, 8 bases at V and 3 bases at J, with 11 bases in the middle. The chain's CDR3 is CASSWFGYEQYF. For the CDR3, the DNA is TGTGCCAGCTCTTGGTTCGGCTACGAGCAGTACTTC.

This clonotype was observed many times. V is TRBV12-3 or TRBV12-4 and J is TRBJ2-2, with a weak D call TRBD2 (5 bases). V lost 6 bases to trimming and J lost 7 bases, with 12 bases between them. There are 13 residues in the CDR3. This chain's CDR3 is CASSSRAGGELFF. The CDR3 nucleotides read TGTGCCAGCAGCTCTCGGGCGGGCGGGGAGCTGTTTTTT.

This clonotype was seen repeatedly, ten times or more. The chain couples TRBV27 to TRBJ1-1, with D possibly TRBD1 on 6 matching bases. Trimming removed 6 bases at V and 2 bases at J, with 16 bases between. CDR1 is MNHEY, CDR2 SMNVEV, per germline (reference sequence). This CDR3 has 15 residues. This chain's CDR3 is CASRRAGGVNTEAFF. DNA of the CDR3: TGTGCCAGCAGAAGAGCCGGGGGCGTTAACACTGAAGCTTTCTTT.

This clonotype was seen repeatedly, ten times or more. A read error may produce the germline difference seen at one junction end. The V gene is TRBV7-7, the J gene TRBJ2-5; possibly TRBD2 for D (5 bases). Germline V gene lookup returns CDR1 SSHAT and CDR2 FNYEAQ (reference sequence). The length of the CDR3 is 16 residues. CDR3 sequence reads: CASSLATSRGQETQYF. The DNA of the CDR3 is TGTGCTAGCAGCTTAGCTACTAGTCGAGGCCAAGAGACCCAGTACTTC.

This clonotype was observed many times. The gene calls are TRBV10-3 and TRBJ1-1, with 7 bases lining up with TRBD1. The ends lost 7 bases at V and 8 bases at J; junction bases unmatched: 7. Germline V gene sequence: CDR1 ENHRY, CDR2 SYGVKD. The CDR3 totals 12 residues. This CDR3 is CAITNRGGEAFF. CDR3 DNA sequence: TGTGCCATCACTAACAGGGGAGGGGAAGCTTTCTTT.

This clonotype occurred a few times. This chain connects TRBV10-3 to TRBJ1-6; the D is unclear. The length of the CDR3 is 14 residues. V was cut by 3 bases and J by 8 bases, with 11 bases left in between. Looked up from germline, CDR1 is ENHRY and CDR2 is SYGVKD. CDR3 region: CAISDGEGYSPLHF. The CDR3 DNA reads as TGTGCCATCAGTGATGGGGAAGGGTATTCACCCCTCCACTTT.

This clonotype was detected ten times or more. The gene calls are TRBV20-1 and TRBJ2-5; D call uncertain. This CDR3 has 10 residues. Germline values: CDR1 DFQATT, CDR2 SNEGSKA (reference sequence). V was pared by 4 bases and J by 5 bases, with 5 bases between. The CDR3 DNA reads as TGCAGTGCTACACTGGAGACCCAGTACTTC. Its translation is CSATLETQYF.

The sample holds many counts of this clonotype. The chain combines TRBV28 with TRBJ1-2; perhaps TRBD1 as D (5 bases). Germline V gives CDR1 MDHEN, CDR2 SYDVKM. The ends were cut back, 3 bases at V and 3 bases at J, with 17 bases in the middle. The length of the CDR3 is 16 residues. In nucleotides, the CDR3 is TGTGCCAGCAGTTTCCTCGGGGAGGGGTGGGACTATGGCTACACCTTC. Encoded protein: CASSFLGEGWDYGYTF.

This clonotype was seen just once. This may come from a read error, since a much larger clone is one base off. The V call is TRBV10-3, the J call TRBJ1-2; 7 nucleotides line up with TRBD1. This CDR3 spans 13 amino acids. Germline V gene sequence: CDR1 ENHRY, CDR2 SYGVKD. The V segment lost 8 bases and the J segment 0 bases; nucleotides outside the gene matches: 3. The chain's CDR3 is CAISGTANYGYTF. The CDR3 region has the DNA TGTGCCATCTCCGGGACAGCTAACTATGGCTACACCTTC.

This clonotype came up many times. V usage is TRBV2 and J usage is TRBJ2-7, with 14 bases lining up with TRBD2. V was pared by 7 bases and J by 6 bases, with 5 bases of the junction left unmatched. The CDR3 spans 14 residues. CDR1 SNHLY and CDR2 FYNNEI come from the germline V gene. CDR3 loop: CASIQGTSGGEQYF. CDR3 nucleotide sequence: TGTGCCAGCATCCAGGGGACTAGCGGGGGCGAGCAGTACTTC.

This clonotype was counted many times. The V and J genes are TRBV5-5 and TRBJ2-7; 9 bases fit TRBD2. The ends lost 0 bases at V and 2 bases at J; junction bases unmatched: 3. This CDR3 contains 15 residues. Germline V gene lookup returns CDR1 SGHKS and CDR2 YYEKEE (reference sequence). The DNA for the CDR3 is TGTGCCAGCAGCTTGGACCTAGCGGGAACCTACGAGCAGTACTTC. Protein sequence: CASSLDLAGTYEQYF.

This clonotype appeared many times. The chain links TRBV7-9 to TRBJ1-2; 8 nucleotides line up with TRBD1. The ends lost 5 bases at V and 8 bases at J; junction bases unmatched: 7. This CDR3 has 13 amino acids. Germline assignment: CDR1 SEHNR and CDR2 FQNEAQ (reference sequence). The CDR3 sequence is CASSRQGLEGYTF. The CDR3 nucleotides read TGTGCCAGCAGCAGACAGGGGTTGGAAGGCTACACCTTC.

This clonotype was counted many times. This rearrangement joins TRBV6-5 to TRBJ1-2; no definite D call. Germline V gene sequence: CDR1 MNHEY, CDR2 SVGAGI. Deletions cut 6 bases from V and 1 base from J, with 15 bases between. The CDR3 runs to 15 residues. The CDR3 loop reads CASRFSEALNYGYTF. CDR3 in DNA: TGTGCCAGCAGGTTCTCCGAGGCTCTTAACTATGGCTACACCTTC.

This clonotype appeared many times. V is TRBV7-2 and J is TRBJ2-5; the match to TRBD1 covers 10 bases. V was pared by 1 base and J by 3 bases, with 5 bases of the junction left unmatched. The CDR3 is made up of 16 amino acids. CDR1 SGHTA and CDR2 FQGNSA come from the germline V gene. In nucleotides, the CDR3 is TGTGCCAGCAGCTTAGTGTATGGGACAGGGGAAGAGACCCAGTACTTC. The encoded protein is CASSLVYGTGEETQYF.